Below are 6 T cell receptor beta chains sequenced from a single sample in a study of graft-versus-host responses after intestinal transplantation. The data were produced by immunoSEQ multiplex PCR, yet TCRdb's version contains in-frame clones alone and is incomplete. This table holds 25,000 to 30,000 clones, just over 90% found once. The sequencing used PBMCs, collected 18 days after transplant. Every receptor here comes from a human patient who received an intestinal transplant, so some T cells may come from the graft donor.

The chain recombines TRBV9 with TRBJ2-5; 12 nucleotides agree with TRBD2. The CDR3 runs to 14 residues. CDR1 and CDR2 from the germline V gene are SGDLS and YYNGEE. Trimming took 7 bases from V and 5 from J; bases not matched to a gene: 6. This CDR3 reads CASSSGGARETQYF. CDR3 sequence (DNA): TGTGCCAGCTCTAGCGGGGGGGCCAGGGAGACCCAGTACTTC.

The gene calls are TRBV4-1 and TRBJ2-1; the match to TRBD2 covers 8 bases. With 3 bases clipped from V and 6 bases from J, the junction kept 7 bases outside the gene matches. The CDR3 runs 15 residues. The germline V gene has CDR1 MGHRA and CDR2 YSYEKL. CDR3 residues: CASSHNGGGRNEQFF. The CDR3 DNA reads TGCGCCAGCAGCCACAACGGGGGGGGCCGCAATGAGCAGTTCTTC.

The chain is built from TRBV9 and TRBJ1-1, with D perhaps matching TRBD1 (6 bases). Per the germline V gene, CDR1 is SGDLS and CDR2 is YYNGEE. CDR3 length: 13 amino acids. V shed 4 bases and J shed 1 base, with 8 bases lying between them. CDR3 amino acids: CASSKGQNTEAFF. As DNA, the CDR3 is TGTGCCAGCAGCAAGGGACAGAACACTGAAGCTTTCTTT.

CDR3 protein: CSVAGGDQETQYF. In DNA, the CDR3 is TGCAGCGTTGCCGGGGGAGACCAAGAGACCCAGTACTTC. The gene calls are TRBV29-1 and TRBJ2-5; D might be TRBD2 (6 bases). Germline assignment: CDR1 SQVTM and CDR2 ANQGSEA. This CDR3 is built from 13 residues. Trimming cost V 4 bases and J 0 bases, with 9 bases left between them.

The chain uses TRBV6-5 and TRBJ2-1; D is unclear. CDR1 is MNHEY, CDR2 SVGAGI, per germline. Between the trimmed V and J ends, which lost 5 bases and 4 bases, there was a span of 9 bases. The CDR3 runs to 13 residues. The DNA of the CDR3 is TGTGCCAGCAGTCCCCTTGCGTACAATGAGCAGTTCTTC. It yields the protein CASSPLAYNEQFF.

The gene calls are TRBV6-5 and TRBJ2-1; D is ambiguous. The CDR3 is made up of 12 amino acids. The V gene's germline CDR1 is MNHEY and CDR2 SVGAGI. V lost 6 bases to trimming and J lost 0 bases, with 3 bases between them. The CDR3 protein is CASSTSYNEQFF. In DNA, the CDR3 is TGTGCCAGCAGCACCTCCTACAATGAGCAGTTCTTC.